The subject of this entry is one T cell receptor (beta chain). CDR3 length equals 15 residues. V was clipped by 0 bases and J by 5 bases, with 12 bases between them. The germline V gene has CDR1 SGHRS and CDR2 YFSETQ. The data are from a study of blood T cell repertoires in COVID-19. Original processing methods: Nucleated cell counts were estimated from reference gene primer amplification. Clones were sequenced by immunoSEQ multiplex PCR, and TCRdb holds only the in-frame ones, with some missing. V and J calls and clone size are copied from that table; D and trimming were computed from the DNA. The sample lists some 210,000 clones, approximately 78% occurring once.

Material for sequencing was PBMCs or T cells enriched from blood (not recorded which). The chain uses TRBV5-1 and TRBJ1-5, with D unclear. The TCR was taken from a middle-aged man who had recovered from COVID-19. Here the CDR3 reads CASSLAYGPDQPQHF. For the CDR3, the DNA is TGCGCCAGCAGCTTGGCGTATGGCCCTGATCAGCCCCAGCATTTT.